This T cell receptor beta chain was captured by sequencing in a study of blood T cell repertoires in COVID-19. Across the study: Spain, Italy and the United States supplied samples that represented acute and convalescent COVID-19. In each case, the material was cDNA or gDNA derived from T cells, B-cell-depleted T cells, or PBMCs.

A Seattle source enrolled patients during active infection and followed them longitudinally. How the authors handled the data: Scientists estimated how many nucleated cells there were by amplifying reference gene primers. Sequencing used immunoSEQ multiplex PCR; TCRdb keeps in-frame clones, though not all of them. V and J calls plus clone size are reproduced from that table; the DNA served to infer D and trimming. Of about 200,000 clones in the sample, 82% are singletons; the top ten hold over 7%. Trimming shortened V by 3 bases and J by 0 bases, and 10 bases separated the two germline ends. The length of the CDR3 is 15 residues. Germline CDR1 is SGHNT and CDR2 is YYREEE (reference sequence).

This clonotype was sampled from a woman of 80 years or more with COVID-19, enrolled during active disease. Sequences were obtained from peripheral blood. The genes are TRBV5-4 and TRBJ1-3; the D is unclear. The CDR3 sequence: CASSWRPGSGNTIYF. Written as DNA, the CDR3 is TGTGCCAGCAGCTGGCGCCCGGGCTCTGGAAACACCATATATTTT.